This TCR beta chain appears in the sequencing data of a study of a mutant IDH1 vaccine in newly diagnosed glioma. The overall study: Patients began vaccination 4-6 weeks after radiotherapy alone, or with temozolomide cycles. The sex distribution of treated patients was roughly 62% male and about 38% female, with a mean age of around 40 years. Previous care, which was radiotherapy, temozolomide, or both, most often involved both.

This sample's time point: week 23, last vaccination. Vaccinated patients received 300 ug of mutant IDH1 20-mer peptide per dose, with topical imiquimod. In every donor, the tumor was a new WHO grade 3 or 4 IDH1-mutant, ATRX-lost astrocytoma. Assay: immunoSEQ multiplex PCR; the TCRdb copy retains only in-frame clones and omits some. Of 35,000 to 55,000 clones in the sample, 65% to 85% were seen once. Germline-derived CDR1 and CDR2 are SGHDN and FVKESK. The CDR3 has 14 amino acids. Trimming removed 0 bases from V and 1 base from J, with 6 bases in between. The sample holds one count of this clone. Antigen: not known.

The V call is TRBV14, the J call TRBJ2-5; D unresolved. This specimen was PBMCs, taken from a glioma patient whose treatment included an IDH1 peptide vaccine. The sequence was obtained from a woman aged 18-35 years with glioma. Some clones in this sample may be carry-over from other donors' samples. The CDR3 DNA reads TGTGCCAGCAGCCAAGATCGACCCCAAGAGACCCAGTACTTC. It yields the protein CASSQDRPQETQYF.